Presented here are 31 T cell receptor beta chains from one specimen sequenced in a study of brain T cells in children with intractable seizures. Clones were sequenced by immunoSEQ multiplex PCR, and TCRdb holds only the in-frame ones, with some missing. The sample contains about 340,000 clones, roughly 93% of which appear only once. This sample's time point: blood from clinic visit 5 months post-surgery; TSC patient then seizure free. The specimen comprised peripheral blood, sampled more than 4 months after surgery. The receptor source for this set is a boy younger than two with tuberous sclerosis and intractable seizures.

This sequence joins TRBV10-2 and TRBJ1-5; the D gene is possibly TRBD1 (6 bases). The CDR3 is 15 residues long. V was clipped by 0 bases and J by 5 bases, with 11 bases between them. Per germline, CDR1 WSHSY and CDR2 SAAADI. In DNA, the CDR3 is TGCGCCAGCAGTGAGTCGGCAGGGGCCCATCAGCCCCAGCATTTT. It specifies CASSESAGAHQPQHF.

The V call is TRBV11-2, the J call TRBJ2-7; D gene unclear. The V and J ends lost 6 bases and 1 base respectively, with 13 bases between them. Germline CDR1 is SGHAT and CDR2 is FQNNGV. The CDR3 sequence is 14 residues long. CDR3 DNA: TGTGCCAGCAGTCGACATTGGTTTTCCTACGAGCAGTACTTC. Its protein product is CASSRHWFSYEQYF.

The chain carries TRBV12-3 or TRBV12-4 and TRBJ1-4; D call uncertain. The CDR3 spans 12 residues. V gave up 6 bases and J gave up 10 bases, with 12 bases separating them. The CDR3 nucleotides read TGTGCCAGCAGCCCCCGGATAGGAAAACTGTTTTTT. The encoded protein is CASSPRIGKLFF.

The V and J genes are TRBV6-1 and TRBJ2-7, with a tentative D call TRBD2 (5 bases). Trimming removed 2 bases from V and 0 bases from J, with 8 bases in between. Germline assignment: CDR1 MNHNS and CDR2 SASEGT. The CDR3 loop spans 14 amino acids. Here the CDR3 DNA reads TGTGCCAGCAGTGAATTGGGGAGCTCCTACGAGCAGTACTTC. Encoded protein: CASSELGSSYEQYF.

This clone was seen a handful of times. This chain joins TRBV7-9 and TRBJ1-1; no clear D. CDR1 is SEHNR, CDR2 FQNEAQ, per germline (reference sequence). Trimming took 5 bases from V and 1 from J, leaving 8 bases between them. The CDR3 sequence is 13 residues long. CDR3 in amino acids: CASSPWGNTEAFF. The CDR3 nucleotides read TGTGCCAGCAGCCCTTGGGGGAACACTGAAGCTTTCTTT.

The rearrangement joins TRBV5-1 to TRBJ2-7; 9 positions match TRBD2. The junction had 8 bases not matched to a gene; V was cut back by 0 bases and J by 7 bases. CDR3 size: 15 residues. Germline assignment: CDR1 SGHRS and CDR2 YFSETQ. CDR3 nucleotide sequence: TGCGCCAGCAGCTTGGGGCTAGCGGGGCTGATTGAGCAGTACTTC. Translating it yields CASSLGLAGLIEQYF.

The genes are TRBV27 and TRBJ2-1; D is uncertain. Looked up from germline, CDR1 is MNHEY and CDR2 is SMNVEV (reference sequence). V dropped 3 bases and J dropped 8 bases, with 11 bases sitting between them. This CDR3 has 13 residues. CDR3 residues: CASSFTQYHEQFF. CDR3 DNA sequence: TGTGCCAGCAGTTTTACCCAGTACCATGAGCAGTTCTTC.

In DNA form, the CDR3 reads TGTGCCAGCAGCTTCGGTGCCCTACTAGCGGGGGTGGAGACCCAGTACTTC. Amino acids: CASSFGALLAGVETQYF. The chain uses TRBV7-9 and TRBJ2-5; 11 nucleotides align to TRBD2. The CDR3 sequence is 17 residues long. Germline V gene sequence: CDR1 SEHNR, CDR2 FQNEAQ (reference sequence). V lost 3 bases, J lost 5 bases, and 11 bases stayed unmatched. Together with reference TRBV7-9 and TRBJ2-5, the CDR3 gives the full variable domain: DTGVSQNPRHKITKRGQNVTFRCDPISEHNRLYWYRQTLGQGPEFLTYFQNEAQLEKSRLLSDRFSAERPKGSFSTLEIQRTEQGDSAMYLCASSFGALLAGVETQYFGPGTRLLVL.

J is TRBJ1-1 and V is TRBV4-1; possibly TRBD1 for D (5 bases). Per germline, CDR1 MGHRA and CDR2 YSYEKL. The CDR3 is 12 residues long. V was clipped by 1 base and J by 8 bases, with 8 bases between them. Here the CDR3 DNA reads TGCGCCAGCAGCCAAGTGGGGGGAGAAGCTTTCTTT. Protein product: CASSQVGGEAFF.

The J gene is TRBJ2-2, the V gene TRBV4-2; D is perhaps TRBD1 (7 bases). This CDR3 comprises 18 residues. Trimming stripped 5 bases from V and 4 bases from J, with 23 bases between. Germline assignment: CDR1 LGHNA and CDR2 YNFKEQ. The CDR3 spells CASSKGSMEGAGTGELFF. The DNA of the CDR3 is TGTGCCAGCAGCAAGGGGTCGATGGAGGGGGCCGGCACCGGGGAGCTGTTTTTT.

The V call is TRBV5-1, the J call TRBJ1-2, with 8 bases aligning to TRBD1. This CDR3 is 15 amino acids long. Unmatched junction bases numbered 7, after V lost 0 bases and J lost 6 bases. The germline V gene encodes CDR1 SGHRS and CDR2 YFSETQ. The CDR3 reads CASSLGPGQADGYTF. In nucleotides, the CDR3 is TGCGCCAGCAGCTTGGGCCCGGGACAGGCTGATGGCTACACCTTC.

The chain joins TRBV7-9 to TRBJ1-5, with D perhaps TRBD1 (5 bases). Germline V gene sequence: CDR1 SEHNR, CDR2 FQNEAQ (reference sequence). This CDR3 has 15 residues. V lost 1 base to trimming and J lost 6 bases, with 13 bases between them. CDR3 sequence (DNA): TGTGCCAGCAGCTTAGGGGGTACGGGGGTTCAGCCCCAGCATTTT. Amino acid sequence: CASSLGGTGVQPQHF.

V and J are TRBV28 and TRBJ2-7; 13 bases are shared with TRBD2. V shed 5 bases and J 0 bases; nucleotides not matched to a gene: 10. Germline lookup yields CDR1 MDHEN and CDR2 SYDVKM. The CDR3 length is 18 residues. For the CDR3, the DNA is TGTGCCAGCAGTCTACCGGGACTAGCGGGAATGAGCTCCTACGAGCAGTACTTC. Its protein product is CASSLPGLAGMSSYEQYF.

This chain links TRBV6-2 or TRBV6-3 with TRBJ1-4; 7 nucleotides agree with TRBD1. Trimming cost V 4 bases and J 13 bases; bases outside gene matches: 9. Germline CDR1 reads MNHEY; CDR2 reads SVGEGT. This CDR3 region has 13 residues. This chain's CDR3 is CASSFSRQGPLFF. CDR3 bases: TGTGCCAGCAGTTTCTCCAGACAGGGACCACTGTTTTTT.

V is TRBV7-8 and J is TRBJ2-1; the D is unclear. Trimming stripped 1 base from V and 4 bases from J, with 11 bases between. This CDR3 region has 15 residues. CDR1 SGHVS and CDR2 FQNEAQ come from the germline V gene. CDR3 sequence reads: CASSLVVGLYNEQFF. The DNA for the CDR3 is TGTGCCAGCAGCTTAGTGGTTGGTCTGTACAATGAGCAGTTCTTC.

The rearrangement uses TRBV6-1 and TRBJ2-1; D may be TRBD1 or TRBD2 (5 bases each). Germline values: CDR1 MNHNS, CDR2 SASEGT. V lost 3 bases and J 9 bases, leaving 21 bases between the germline ends. The length of the CDR3 is 16 residues. The CDR3 nucleotides are TGTGCCAGCAGTGACCCTTGGACGGGACGATTACGTGAGCAGTTCTTC. It codes for CASSDPWTGRLREQFF.

This chain links TRBV6-2 or TRBV6-3 with TRBJ2-5; 8 bases are a match to TRBD1. With 0 bases clipped from V and 5 bases from J, the junction kept 2 bases outside the gene matches. The CDR3 loop spans 14 amino acids. Per the germline V gene, CDR1 is MNHEY and CDR2 is SVGEGT. CDR3 DNA sequence: TGTGCCAGCAGTTACTCCAGGGGGCAGGAGACCCAGTACTTC. This translates into CASSYSRGQETQYF.

This sequence joins TRBV4-2 and TRBJ2-2, with 9 positions matching TRBD2. The V gene end was trimmed by 6 bases and the J gene end by 4 bases; junction bases not matched to a gene: 3. This CDR3 is 14 amino acids long. Germline V CDR1 and CDR2: LGHNA, YNFKEQ. Here the CDR3 reads CASRLAGITGELFF. The CDR3 DNA is TGTGCCAGCAGGCTAGCGGGGATCACCGGGGAGCTGTTTTTT.

In nucleotides, the CDR3 is TGTGCCAGCAGGCTAACCCTTGGGGTGAAGGAGACCCAGTACTTC. It translates to CASRLTLGVKETQYF. The chain links TRBV6-4 to TRBJ2-5; D remains unclear. V lost 6 bases to trimming and J lost 5 bases, with 19 bases between them. Germline V gene lookup returns CDR1 MRHNA and CDR2 SNTAGT. The CDR3 totals 15 residues.

V gene TRBV6-6 combines with J gene TRBJ1-2, with 7 bases fitting TRBD1. The germline CDR1 and CDR2 sequences are MNHNY and SVGAGI (reference sequence). Trimming took 6 bases from V and 7 from J; bases not matched to a gene: 17. The CDR3 runs 16 residues. The CDR3 sequence is CASSLTLIGGQFGYTF. The CDR3 nucleotides read TGTGCCAGCAGCCTGACTTTGATAGGGGGCCAGTTTGGCTACACCTTC.

The rearrangement joins TRBV29-1 to TRBJ1-1; D unresolved. The CDR3 runs 10 residues. V lost 4 bases and J 8 bases, leaving 8 bases between the germline ends. Germline CDR1 is SQVTM and CDR2 is ANQGSEA. The CDR3 DNA follows: TGCAGCGTTGGACCCGCAGAAGCTTTCTTT. Translated: CSVGPAEAFF.

This clone came up a few times. CDR3 sequence reads: CASSLDSGLDEQYF. DNA for the CDR3: TGTGCCAGCAGCTTGGACAGTGGCCTCGACGAGCAGTACTTC. The chain joins TRBV5-4 to TRBJ2-7; D call uncertain. CDR1 is SGHNT, CDR2 YYREEE, per germline (reference sequence). The CDR3 runs to 14 residues. Trimming left V 0 bases short and J 5 bases short, with 12 bases between. The whole variable domain, filled in from reference TRBV5-4 and TRBJ2-7, reads ETGVTQSPTHLIKTRGQQVTLRCSSQSGHNTVSWYQQALGQGPQFIFQYYREEENGRGNFPPRFSGLQFPNYSSELNVNALELDDSALYLCASSLDSGLDEQYFGPGTRLTVT.

J is TRBJ2-7 and V is TRBV10-3; a possible D gene is TRBD2 (6 bases). The ends were cut back, 3 bases at V and 2 bases at J, with 8 bases in the middle. The CDR3 has 13 amino acids. Per the germline V gene, CDR1 is ENHRY and CDR2 is SYGVKD. Here the CDR3 reads CAISEAGAYEQYF. In DNA form, the CDR3 reads TGTGCCATCAGTGAAGCGGGCGCCTACGAGCAGTACTTC.

V and J are TRBV19 and TRBJ1-3, with D tentatively TRBD1 (5 bases). The ends were cut back, 3 bases at V and 0 bases at J, with 12 bases in the middle. Germline-derived CDR1 and CDR2 are LNHDA and SQIVND (reference sequence). The CDR3 sequence is 16 residues long. The CDR3 sequence: CASSILGLNSGNTIYF. CDR3 in DNA: TGTGCCAGTAGTATTTTGGGACTGAACTCTGGAAACACCATATATTTT.

The chain joins TRBV30 to TRBJ2-3, with a weak D call TRBD1 (6 bases). Germline loops: CDR1 GTSNPN, CDR2 SVGIG (reference sequence). This CDR3 comprises 13 residues. V shed 3 bases and J shed 3 bases, with 10 bases lying between them. The CDR3 bases are TGTGCCTGGAGAGGGGGTGGGACAGATACGCAGTATTTT. Encoded protein: CAWRGGGTDTQYF. The full variable domain, rest sourced from reference TRBV30 and TRBJ2-3, is SQTIHQWPATLVQPVGSPLSLECTVEGTSNPNLYWYRQAAGRGLQLLFYSVGIGQISSEVPQNLSASRPQDRQFILSSKKLLLSDSGFYLCAWRGGGTDTQYFGPGTRLTVL.

The chain has TRBV6-5 and TRBJ1-6, with TRBD1 as a possible D gene (6 bases). The CDR3 length is 15 residues. Trimming cost V 11 bases and J 7 bases, with 21 bases left between them. CDR1 is MNHEY and CDR2 is SVGAGI in the germline V gene. CDR3 DNA sequence: TGTGCCTCTTCCCGACAGGCGGTTATGAATTCACCCCTCCACTTT. Its protein product is CASSRQAVMNSPLHF.

The chain has TRBV3-1 (or the pseudogene TRBV3-2) and TRBJ2-3, with 12 bases matching TRBD2. This CDR3 contains 15 residues. Germline V gives CDR1 LGHDT, CDR2 YNNKEL (reference sequence). Unmatched junction bases numbered 0, after V lost 4 bases and J lost 1 base. The CDR3, as DNA: TGTGCCAGCAGCCGACTAGCGGGGGGCACAGATACGCAGTATTTT. Translation gives CASSRLAGGTDTQYF.

The chain recombines TRBV2 with TRBJ2-5; 8 bases map to TRBD1. Looked up from germline, CDR1 is SNHLY and CDR2 is FYNNEI. The CDR3 runs to 18 residues. Trimming took 1 base from V and 5 from J; bases not matched to a gene: 15. For the CDR3, the DNA is TGTGCCAGCAGTGAAGTGACAGGGGATTTCTACAGGAGGGAGACCCAGTACTTC. This translates into CASSEVTGDFYRRETQYF.

The chain couples TRBV10-3 to TRBJ1-6; TRBD1 aligns across 8 bases. Germline trimming cut 8 bases from V and 5 bases from J; bases unmatched to any gene: 5. CDR3 length: 14 amino acids. The germline gives CDR1 ENHRY, CDR2 SYGVKD. The CDR3 sequence: CAIGQGLDNSPLHF. The CDR3 bases are TGTGCCATCGGACAGGGTCTGGATAATTCACCCCTCCACTTT.

The chain has TRBV19 and TRBJ2-5; D might be TRBD2 (7 bases). Trimming removed 8 bases at V and 2 bases at J, with 21 bases between. The CDR3 is made up of 16 amino acids. Germline-derived CDR1 and CDR2 are LNHDA and SQIVND (reference sequence). CDR3: CASSEARGGLQETQYF. In DNA, the CDR3 is TGTGCCAGTTCCGAGGCCCGCGGGGGCTTACAAGAGACCCAGTACTTC.

The CDR3 is CASSQDLTVNTEAFF. The CDR3 DNA reads TGTGCCAGCAGCCAAGACTTGACAGTTAACACTGAAGCTTTCTTT. V is TRBV3-1 (or the pseudogene TRBV3-2) and J is TRBJ1-1; TRBD1 might be the D (5 bases). Trimming took off 0 bases at V and 2 bases at J, with 10 bases between the two ends. The CDR3 runs to 15 residues. Germline CDR1 LGHDT, CDR2 YNNKEL (reference sequence).